The 17 T cell receptor beta chains presented below share a single source sample, sequenced in a study of blood T cell repertoires in COVID-19. Profiling relied on immunoSEQ multiplex PCR, and the TCRdb table lists in-frame clones only, not all of them. Among under 150,000 clones listed, roughly 84% were seen once. The sequenced material came from peripheral blood. The receptors here all came from a woman in her thirties or forties with acute or convalescent COVID-19.

The rearrangement uses TRBV6-6 and TRBJ1-4; no firm D call. With 5 bases removed from V and 3 bases from J, the gap between germline ends came to 13 bases. The CDR3 is 15 residues long. Germline V gene sequence: CDR1 MNHNY, CDR2 SVGAGI (reference sequence). This chain's CDR3 is CASSRGSEANEKLFF. CDR3 DNA sequence: TGTGCCAGCAGTCGCGGGAGTGAGGCTAATGAAAAACTGTTTTTT.

The chain combines TRBV5-4 with TRBJ2-5; tentatively, D is TRBD2 (6 bases). The V end was cut by 1 base, the J end by 1 base, with 11 bases between. Germline lookup yields CDR1 SGHNT and CDR2 YYREEE (reference sequence). There are 15 residues in the CDR3. CDR3 in DNA: TGTGCCAGCAGCTTGATCGGGAGCATCCAAGAGACCCAGTACTTC. Encoded protein: CASSLIGSIQETQYF.

The rearrangement uses TRBV6-1 and TRBJ1-6, with 7 bases lining up with TRBD1. J lost 5 bases, V lost 2 bases, and 3 bases had no gene match. CDR3 length equals 15 residues. From germline, CDR1 is MNHNS and CDR2 SASEGT. The DNA of the CDR3 is TGTGCCAGCAGTGAACATACAGGGGATAATTCACCCCTCCACTTT. It codes for CASSEHTGDNSPLHF.

This clone has only one observation. The rearrangement links TRBV5-5 to TRBJ2-2, with D perhaps matching TRBD2 (7 bases). Germline V lookup: CDR1 SGHKS, CDR2 YYEKEE (reference sequence). The CDR3 covers 16 residues. V was cut by 3 bases and J by 2 bases, with 14 bases left in between. The CDR3 region has the DNA TGTGCCAGCAGCTCCCAACGGGGGGCTAACACCGGGGAGCTGTTTTTT. It specifies CASSSQRGANTGELFF. Together with reference TRBV5-5 and TRBJ2-2, the CDR3 gives the full variable domain: DAGVTQSPTHLIKTRGQQVTLRCSPISGHKSVSWYQQVLGQGPQFIFQYYEKEERGRGNFPDRFSARQFPNYSSELNVNALLLGDSALYLCASSSQRGANTGELFFGEGSRLTVL.

The rearrangement joins TRBV6-6 to TRBJ2-7; no clear D. CDR1 MNHNY and CDR2 SVGAGI come from the germline V gene (reference sequence). Between the trimmed V and J ends, which lost 0 bases and 2 bases, there was a span of 8 bases. The CDR3 totals 14 residues. The CDR3 region has the DNA TGTGCCAGCAGTTACTCCTCAGGTCCCTACGAGCAGTACTTC. This encodes CASSYSSGPYEQYF.

The V call is TRBV4-2, the J call TRBJ1-1; a possible D gene is TRBD1 (6 bases). The CDR3 spans 15 residues. Germline V gene lookup returns CDR1 LGHNA and CDR2 YNFKEQ. Trimming took off 4 bases at V and 0 bases at J, with 12 bases between the two ends. The CDR3: CASSPRTAMNTEAFF. The CDR3 DNA is TGTGCCAGCAGCCCTCGGACAGCCATGAACACTGAAGCTTTCTTT.

The rearrangement joins TRBV5-1 to TRBJ1-1; D possibly corresponds to TRBD1 (5 bases). The germline V gene has CDR1 SGHRS and CDR2 YFSETQ. CDR3 length: 14 amino acids. The V end lost 4 bases, the J end lost 3 bases, and 13 bases lay between the germline ends. CDR3 in amino acids: CASSPPAGDTEAFF. The DNA of the CDR3 is TGCGCCAGCAGCCCTCCCGCGGGGGACACTGAAGCTTTCTTT.

In DNA form, the CDR3 reads TGTGCCAGCAGCTTGAGTGCTAGCGGGGGCGCAAGGACCCAGTACTTC. This codes for CASSLSASGGARTQYF. V gene TRBV5-4 combines with J gene TRBJ2-5, with TRBD2 matching over 10 bases. The CDR3 extends over 16 amino acids. Germline V gene sequence: CDR1 SGHNT, CDR2 YYREEE (reference sequence). V shed 1 base, J shed 7 bases, and the junction held 10 bases outside the gene matches.

The CDR3 nucleotides are TGTGCCAGTTCAACAGGGCTCAACTATGGCTACACCTTC. It encodes CASSTGLNYGYTF. This chain joins TRBV19 and TRBJ1-2, with D maybe TRBD1 (6 bases). Germline V lookup: CDR1 LNHDA, CDR2 SQIVND (reference sequence). The CDR3 loop spans 13 amino acids. Trimming removed 8 bases at V and 2 bases at J, with 12 bases between.

A few counts support this clone. This chain uses TRBV6-5 with TRBJ1-1; 9 bases match TRBD1. Germline-derived CDR1 and CDR2 are MNHEY and SVGAGI. Unmatched junction bases numbered 9, after V lost 0 bases and J lost 7 bases. The CDR3 runs to 16 residues. For the CDR3, the DNA is TGTGCCAGCAGTTACTCCCGTACAGGGGGCCTAATTGAAGCTTTCTTT. Residues: CASSYSRTGGLIEAFF.

The chain recombines TRBV6-5 with TRBJ1-5; the D gene is possibly TRBD1 (5 bases). Germline V gives CDR1 MNHEY, CDR2 SVGAGI. The length of the CDR3 is 16 residues. Trimming cost V 0 bases and J 4 bases, with 13 bases left between them. CDR3 residues: CASSYSRTGVNQPQHF. The CDR3 DNA reads TGTGCCAGCAGTTACTCCCGAACAGGTGTGAATCAGCCCCAGCATTTT.

The chain employs TRBV7-2 and TRBJ1-2; D perhaps matches TRBD1 (5 bases). Germline loops: CDR1 SGHTA, CDR2 FQGNSA. The CDR3 has 15 amino acids. V was pared by 5 bases and J by 5 bases, with 18 bases between. CDR3 coding DNA: TGTGCCAGCAGCGCAATGGGGCCCCCGGAATATGGCTACACCTTC. It codes for CASSAMGPPEYGYTF.

This chain uses TRBV6-5 with TRBJ2-3; D perhaps matches TRBD2 (7 bases). The CDR3 is 16 amino acids. Trimming removed 4 bases at V and 2 bases at J, with 16 bases between. Germline V lookup: CDR1 MNHEY, CDR2 SVGAGI. The CDR3 DNA reads as TGTGCCAGCAGTTTTTTAGGCGGGGGCCTCACAGATACGCAGTATTTT. Translating gives CASSFLGGGLTDTQYF.

V gene TRBV19 combines with J gene TRBJ1-1; D is uncertain. V shed 6 bases and J shed 1 base, with 6 bases lying between them. The length of the CDR3 is 12 residues. Germline-derived CDR1 and CDR2 are LNHDA and SQIVND (reference sequence). This CDR3 is CASRAGNTEAFF. As DNA, the CDR3 is TGTGCCAGTAGGGCGGGGAACACTGAAGCTTTCTTT.

This rearrangement joins TRBV11-2 to TRBJ2-2; 11 bases fit TRBD2. V dropped 10 bases and J dropped 2; count of bases not matched to a gene: 12. Germline loops: CDR1 SGHAT, CDR2 FQNNGV. The CDR3 loop spans 17 amino acids. The CDR3 sequence: CATTMKTSGENTGELFF. For the CDR3, the DNA is TGTGCCACTACCATGAAGACTAGCGGGGAAAACACCGGGGAGCTGTTTTTT.

This clone was counted once. V and J are TRBV19 and TRBJ1-1, with 9 positions matching TRBD1. From germline, CDR1 is LNHDA and CDR2 SQIVND (reference sequence). The V gene end was trimmed by 3 bases and the J gene end by 5 bases; junction bases not matched to a gene: 13. CDR3 length: 17 residues. The CDR3 spells CASSIEPWTGVFTEAFF. The CDR3 region has the DNA TGTGCCAGTAGTATTGAACCATGGACAGGGGTCTTTACTGAAGCTTTCTTT.

The V and J genes are TRBV5-4 and TRBJ1-6; TRBD1 is a possible D gene (5 bases). V was clipped by 6 bases and J by 10 bases, with 14 bases between them. The CDR3 runs 13 residues. Germline-derived CDR1 and CDR2 are SGHNT and YYREEE (reference sequence). The CDR3 region has the DNA TGTGCCAGCAAAGGGGAGGGTGACTCACCCCTCCACTTT. Protein: CASKGEGDSPLHF.